This T cell receptor (beta chain) was recovered during a study of T cells in Graves' hyperthyroidism and ophthalmopathy. General study points: Before onset, ophthalmopathy was predicted by the model a median approximately 6.5 months earlier. Appearing also in blood were most of the thyroid clonotypes expanded above 0.001.

Using RNA transcripts as the source, TCR beta CDR3 regions were amplified. When the TCR CDR3 underwent first-round RT-PCR, the HTBI primer set was used. TCRdb re-called the multiplex PCR reads with MiXCR, one entry per CDR3 protein. The sample consists of 450,000 to 700,000 distinct CDR3 sequences, around 46% of them appearing once. In the case of this clonotype: Its antigen is undetermined.

Exclusions: uncontrolled infection, other autoimmune disease, pregnancy, lactation. This sequence was found in an adult woman with Graves' disease, either hyperthyroidism or ophthalmopathy (not recorded which). Material: peripheral blood or thyroid tissue (not recorded which).

The DNA of the CDR3 is TGTGCCATCAGTGAGCGGGCAATACAAACCTCCTACAATGAGCAGTTCTTC. Amino acids: CAISERAIQTSYNEQFF. The genes are TRBV10-3 and TRBJ2-1; no firm D call. Germline CDR1 is ENHRY and CDR2 is SYGVKD. The CDR3 has 17 residues. V was pared by 2 bases and J by 0 bases, with 14 bases between.